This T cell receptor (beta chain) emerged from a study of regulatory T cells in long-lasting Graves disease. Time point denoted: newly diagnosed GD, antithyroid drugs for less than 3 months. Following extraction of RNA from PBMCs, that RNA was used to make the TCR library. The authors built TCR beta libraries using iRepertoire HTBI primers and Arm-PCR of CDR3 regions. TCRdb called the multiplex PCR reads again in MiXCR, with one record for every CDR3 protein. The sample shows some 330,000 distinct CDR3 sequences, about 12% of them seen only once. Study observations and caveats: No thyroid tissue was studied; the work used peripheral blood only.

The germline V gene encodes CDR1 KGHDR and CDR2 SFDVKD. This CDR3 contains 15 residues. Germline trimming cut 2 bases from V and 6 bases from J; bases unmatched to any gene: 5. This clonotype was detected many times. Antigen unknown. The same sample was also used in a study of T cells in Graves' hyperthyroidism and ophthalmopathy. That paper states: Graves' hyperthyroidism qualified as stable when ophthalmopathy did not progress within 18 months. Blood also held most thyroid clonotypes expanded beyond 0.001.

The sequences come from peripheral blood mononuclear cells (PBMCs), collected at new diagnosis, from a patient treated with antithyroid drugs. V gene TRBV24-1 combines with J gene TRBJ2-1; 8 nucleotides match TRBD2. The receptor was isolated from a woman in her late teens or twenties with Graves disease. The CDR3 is CATSDWSGSSNEQFF. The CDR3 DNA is TGTGCCACCAGTGATTGGAGCGGGAGTAGCAATGAGCAGTTCTTC.